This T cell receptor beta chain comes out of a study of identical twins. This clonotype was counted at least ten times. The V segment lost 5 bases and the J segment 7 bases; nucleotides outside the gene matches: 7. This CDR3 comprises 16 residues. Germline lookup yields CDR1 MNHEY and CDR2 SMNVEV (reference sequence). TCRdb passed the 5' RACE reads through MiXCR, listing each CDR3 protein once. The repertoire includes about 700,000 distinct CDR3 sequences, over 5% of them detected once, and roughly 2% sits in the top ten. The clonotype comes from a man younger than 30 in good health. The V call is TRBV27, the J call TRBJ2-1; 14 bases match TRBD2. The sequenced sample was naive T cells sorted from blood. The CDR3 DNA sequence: TGTGCCAGCAGTGCTGCCGGGACTAGCGGGAGAAATGAGCAGTTCTTC. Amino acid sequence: CASSAAGTSGRNEQFF.